This T cell receptor beta chain came from a study of blood T cell repertoires in COVID-19 (dated by TCRdb to the early 2020s). Concerning the study at large: Samples covering the acute and convalescent phases of COVID-19 were provided by collaborators in the United States, Italy and Spain. Samples came from the ongoing ImmuneRACE study (first 160 participants) plus 1,254 subjects from 6 global collaborators. The prospective study material was composed of cDNA or gDNA derived from T cells, B-cell-depleted T cells, or PBMCs. Nearly every sample came with metadata listing a de-identified subject ID, COVID-19 status, age in years and sex. Subjects who had been exposed to COVID-19, were actively infected with it, or had recovered from it provided the deeply sampled blood TCRbeta repertoires that made up the dataset. Where HLA class I and class II types were available, the types were taken from metadata supplied by the sample provider, not from assay-based typing. The repertoires were made available in a free public database intended to serve as a resource for research on the immune response to SARS-CoV-2.

The immunoSEQ Assay, a bias-controlled multiplex PCR, was used to amplify TCRbeta CDR3 regions from genomic DNA. Under the source paper's analysis protocol: Nucleated cell counts per sample were estimated from amplification of reference gene primers within the assay. Sequence reads were collapsed and filtered to measure the absolute abundance of every unique TCRbeta CDR3 rearrangement. For each sample, productive Simpson clonality was calculated as the square root of Simpson's diversity index over productive rearrangements. TCRdb re-hosts the immuneACCESS table, in-frame sequences only. Its copies lack some clones; in the studies checked, an unresolved V gene accounts for under half of them, and the cause for the rest is not known. V and J calls and clone size are copied from that table; D and trimming were computed from the DNA. Within this sample are 75,000 to 100,000 clones, with 86% of them counted one time only. Clones ranked in the top ten supply 1.5% to 2% of the sample.

From its cysteine to its phenylalanine, the CDR3 spans 14 amino acids. Only CDR3 DNA is held: 42 bases, read in frame from base 1. Looking up the germline V gene yields CDR1 MDHEN and CDR2 SYDVKM. V and J lose 6 bases and 2 bases, and a span of 14 bases separates them. Study-level results and caveats: Clinical and demographic metadata were provided uncurated, with the amount varying by source and participant.

To note about this clone: The specificity of this receptor is unknown. No clone much larger than this one lies a single base away; base qualities are absent.

Collaborating institutions collected whole blood in K2EDTA tubes following their own protocols. For TCRbeta analysis, collaborators shipped samples in one of three forms: frozen whole blood, isolated PBMCs, or DNA extracted from either of those sample types. This clonotype was obtained from an elderly man with acute or convalescent COVID-19. Sequenced sample: peripheral blood. The sequence is built from TRBV28 and TRBJ2-7; a tentative D call is TRBD2 (5 bases match). The nucleotide sequence reads as follows: TGTGCCAGCAGCCGGACTTCCTGGCCCTACGAGCAGTACTTC. This is translated as CASSRTSWPYEQYF.